The present T cell receptor (beta chain) was sequenced within a study of control samples from healthy donors and cancer patients. Clones were read by immunoSEQ multiplex PCR, and TCRdb kept only the in-frame ones, dropping some. The sample contains 90,000 to 150,000 clones, 70% to 90% of which appear only once. CDR3 length equals 13 residues. V lost 7 bases to trimming and J lost 2 bases, with 14 bases between them. From germline, CDR1 is SQVTM and CDR2 ANQGSEA. The sequenced sample was blood. The chain joins TRBV29-1 to TRBJ1-1; maybe TRBD1 (6 bases). The receptor's source is a man aged 45-60 years in good health. CDR3 region: CSARGGGNTEAFF. CDR3 sequence (DNA): TGCAGCGCTCGAGGGGGGGGCAACACTGAAGCTTTCTTT.